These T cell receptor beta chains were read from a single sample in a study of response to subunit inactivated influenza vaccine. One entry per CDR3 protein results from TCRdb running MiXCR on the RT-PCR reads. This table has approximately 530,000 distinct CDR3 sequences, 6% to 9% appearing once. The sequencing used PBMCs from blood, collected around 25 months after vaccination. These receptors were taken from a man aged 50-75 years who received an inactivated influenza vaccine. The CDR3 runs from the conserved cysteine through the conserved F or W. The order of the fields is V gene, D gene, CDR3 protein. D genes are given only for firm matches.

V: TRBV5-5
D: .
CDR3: CASTLGWGTEAFF

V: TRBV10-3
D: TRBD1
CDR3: CAISRGQGSDEQYF

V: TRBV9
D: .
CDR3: CASSVGRRAQETQYF

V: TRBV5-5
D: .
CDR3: CATQLDMNTEAFF

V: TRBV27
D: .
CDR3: CASSLVGALHEQFF

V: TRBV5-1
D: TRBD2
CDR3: CASSANPTSGGGETQYF

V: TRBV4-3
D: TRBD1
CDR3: CASSQAIGTGPNEKLFF

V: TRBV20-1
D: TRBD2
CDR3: CSAKTLTSGGAADTQYF

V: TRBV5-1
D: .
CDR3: CASRDERSGGELFF

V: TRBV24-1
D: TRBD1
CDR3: CATSDKRQGWSGELFF

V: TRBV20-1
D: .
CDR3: CSAREGGVGDEQYF

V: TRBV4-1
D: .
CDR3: CASTPTLDSWETQYF

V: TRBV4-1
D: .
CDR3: CASSHLPYQNTGELFF

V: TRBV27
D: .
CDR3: CASSFGRGTDTQYF

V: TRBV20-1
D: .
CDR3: CSARGDGSSYEQYF

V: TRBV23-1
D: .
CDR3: CASRPRDSGSYEQYF

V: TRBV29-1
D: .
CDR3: CSVEDLLLKQTQYF

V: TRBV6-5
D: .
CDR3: CASRGWDEQFF

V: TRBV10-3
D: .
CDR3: CAINSGETQYF

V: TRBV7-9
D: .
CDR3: CASTLAARAFTGELFF

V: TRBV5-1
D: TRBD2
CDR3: CASSAASGRASYNEQFF

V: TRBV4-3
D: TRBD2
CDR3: CASSQDLASGPYNEQFF

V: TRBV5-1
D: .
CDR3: CASRERGTFEETQYF

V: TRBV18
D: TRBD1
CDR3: CASSSSGTGPEAFF

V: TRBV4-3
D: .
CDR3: CASSRNRPSYNEQFF

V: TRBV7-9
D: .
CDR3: CASSEQELLAKNIQYF

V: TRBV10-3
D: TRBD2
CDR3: CAISDGLGGDNEQFF

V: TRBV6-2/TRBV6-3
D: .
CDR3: CASKATVFGPDTQYF

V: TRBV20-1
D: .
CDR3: CSARPSEKAFF

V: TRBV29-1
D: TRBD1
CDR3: CSVGFGTGSEAFF

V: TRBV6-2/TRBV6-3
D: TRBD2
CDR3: CASSYRLAGGPGSYNEQFF

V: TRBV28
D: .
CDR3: CASSPGPAGGEAFF

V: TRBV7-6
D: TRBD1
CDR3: CASSRQGRNTGELFF

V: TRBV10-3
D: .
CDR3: CAITGIRDMLRRGYTF

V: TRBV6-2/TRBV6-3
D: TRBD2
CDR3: CASSLMTSGTQYF

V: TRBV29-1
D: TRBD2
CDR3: CSVEKGGTSWNEQFF

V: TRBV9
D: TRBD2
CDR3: CASSVVGSGRGAYTQYF

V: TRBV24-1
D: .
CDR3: CATSDPRGSGTSTDTQYF

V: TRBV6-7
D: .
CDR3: CASSRNQGGSYNEQFF

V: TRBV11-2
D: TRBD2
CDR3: CASSSGGWFDEQFF

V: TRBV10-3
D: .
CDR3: CAIRKSVGAEETQYF

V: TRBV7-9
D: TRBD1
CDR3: CASSFGTGLDEQFF

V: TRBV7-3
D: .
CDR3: CASSLKGYNEQFF

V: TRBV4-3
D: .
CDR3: CASSQAAGLKDNEQFF

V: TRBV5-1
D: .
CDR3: CASSLSAMVTDTQYF

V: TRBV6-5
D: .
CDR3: CASSYPHRGEQFF

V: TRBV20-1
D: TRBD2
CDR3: CSAGTGTSGVEQYF

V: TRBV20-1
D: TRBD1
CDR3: CSATGTGGENEKLFF

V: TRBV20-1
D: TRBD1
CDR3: CSADRTGANTEAFF

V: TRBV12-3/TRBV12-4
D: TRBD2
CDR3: CASSSAPGLAAGTQYF

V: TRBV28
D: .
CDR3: CASSLPRGEETQYF

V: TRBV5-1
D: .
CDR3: CASSLVAGANVLTF

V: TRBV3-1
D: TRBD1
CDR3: CASSQGTGGYTEAFF

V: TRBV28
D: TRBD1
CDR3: CASSDRDREVGELFF

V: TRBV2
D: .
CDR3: CASATSGYEQYF